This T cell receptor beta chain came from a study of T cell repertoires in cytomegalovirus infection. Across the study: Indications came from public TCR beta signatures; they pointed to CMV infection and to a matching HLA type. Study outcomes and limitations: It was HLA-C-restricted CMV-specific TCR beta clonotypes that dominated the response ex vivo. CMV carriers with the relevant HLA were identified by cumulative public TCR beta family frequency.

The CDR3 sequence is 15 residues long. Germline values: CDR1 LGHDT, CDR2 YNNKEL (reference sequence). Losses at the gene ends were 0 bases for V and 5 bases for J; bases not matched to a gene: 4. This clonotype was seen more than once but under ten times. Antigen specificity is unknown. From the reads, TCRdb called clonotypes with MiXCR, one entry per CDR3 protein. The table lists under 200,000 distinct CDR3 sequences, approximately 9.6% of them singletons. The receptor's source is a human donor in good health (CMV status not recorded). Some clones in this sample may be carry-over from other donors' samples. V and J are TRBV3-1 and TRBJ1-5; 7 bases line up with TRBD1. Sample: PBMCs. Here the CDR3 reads CASSQEGQDDQPQHF. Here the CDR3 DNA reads TGTGCCAGCAGCCAAGAAGGACAGGACGATCAGCCCCAGCATTTT.